This record concerns one T cell receptor (beta chain) sequence. There are many counts of this clonotype. The antigen this receptor binds is unknown. No quality values exist for individual bases; no much larger clone is one base distant. These data belong to a study of T cells in Graves' hyperthyroidism and ophthalmopathy (dated by TCRdb to about 2019). With regard to the full study: To identify TCR V-J signatures that set the groups apart, the researchers used a discovery cohort of more than 95 patients, made up of around 42 with Graves' ophthalmopathy and about 60 with stable Graves' hyperthyroidism. After sampling, hyperthyroidism patients received methimazole starting at 30 mg daily, and ophthalmopathy patients received high-dose intravenous methylprednisolone. According to the paper, TCR Vbeta CDR3 sequencing was carried out on some 140 peripheral blood samples, which came from 40 to 45 ophthalmopathy, approximately 72 hyperthyroidism and approximately 17 progressor patients. Prospective prediction of ophthalmopathy was tested in an independent validation cohort consisting of some 18 hyperthyroidism patients and more than 15 patients who later progressed to ophthalmopathy. The study also compared thyroid tissue and blood T-cell repertoires from several Graves' hyperthyroidism patients. For training and testing, the 100 or so patients in the discovery cohort were randomly divided in a 7:3 ratio. Summary of the overall study and its limitations: In validation, the model predicted progression to ophthalmopathy a median of around 6.5 months before onset, with roughly 71% sensitivity and roughly 77% specificity. Ophthalmopathy was separated from stable hyperthyroidism by a 13 V-J signature model, with 85% to 90% sensitivity and just over 81% specificity obtained in cross-validation and 80%/75% obtained in testing. Most expanded thyroid clonotypes (frequency above 0.001) were also detected in blood, suggesting blood repertoires may reflect thyroid immune responses. No statistical method was used to set the sample size in advance, and investigators knew the group allocation.

Any patient with an uncontrolled infection, another autoimmune disease, pregnancy or lactation was excluded. Clinical symptoms, serum thyroxine and TRAb, thyroid ultrasound, and orbital computed tomography formed the basis for the diagnoses. Total RNA was extracted with Trizol reagent, and quality was checked on an Agilent 2100 Bioanalyzer. Looking up the germline V gene yields CDR1 SGHTA and CDR2 FQGNSA. V gives up 3 bases and J gives up 1 base, and the segment between their germline ends measures 6 bases. The CDR3 goes from the cysteine to the phenylalanine over 13 residues. Of the read, only the CDR3 DNA is kept; its 39 bases are in frame from base 1. The TCR beta CDR3 regions were amplified from RNA transcripts. The first round of RT-PCR for the TCR CDR3 was performed with the HTBI primer set and the Qiagen OneStep RT-PCR kit. Libraries were constructed in a second round of multiplex PCR, after which size selection and purification were carried out. The libraries were sequenced on an Illumina HiSeq2000 using paired-end 100 bp reads. In the original analysis: Raw data were processed with SOAPnuke, discarding reads with adapters, uncalled bases, mean Phred below 15, or no exact constant-primer or identifier match. High-quality paired reads were merged using COPE v1.2.5, and each unique nucleotide sequence was defined as a clonotype. Clonotypes were aligned to IMGT TRBV, TRBD and TRBJ reference segments using MiTCR v1.1. Only V-J combinations with frequency above 0.0001, covering 99.2% of repertoires, were analysed. The TCS score was defined as the ratio of F50 (clonal expansion) to E x V (chaos), calculated using BLOSUM62-based TCRdist between CDR3 peptides within each V-J. Welch's t-statistics and random forest reduced several hundred V-J features to 10 to 15, which were used in a naive Bayes classifier (R e1071). Thyroid-blood repertoire similarity was quantified with the Morisita-Horn index. The raw public reads went through TCRdb reprocessing: fastp at Q25, MiXCR clone calling, in-frame beta chains kept. Rows with a matching CDR3 protein are joined into one entry that keeps the most common DNA and genes. TCRdb, rather than the study authors, made the V and J calls. The sample table lists 500,000 to 600,000 distinct CDR3 sequences, over 35% of them with a count of one. The ten largest clones add up to 44% of the sample.

The clonotype was recovered from an adult woman with Graves' disease, either hyperthyroidism or ophthalmopathy (not recorded which). The sequence is built from TRBV7-2 and TRBJ2-5, with no confident D gene call. Input material: peripheral blood or thyroid tissue (not recorded which). Here is the DNA: TGTGCCAGCAGCTTCGCTTCCCAAGAGACCCAGTACTTC. It encodes CASSFASQETQYF.